This T cell receptor (beta chain) was profiled in a study of T cell responses to AZD1222 COVID-19 vaccine. Study at large: Some second doses came at about 4 weeks and others at about 12 weeks; these were pooled.

Findings and caveats of the study: At 160-218 and 743-854, vaccine-associated CD4 TCRs were dominant, and they spanned spike. Baseline serostatus was positive in only six or seven AZD1222 recipients. Spike-specific TCR breadth and depth rose after two AZD1222 doses.

A word on this clone: What it binds is not known.

Germline loops: CDR1 ENHRY, CDR2 SYGVKD. V was pared by 8 bases and J by 0 bases, with 13 bases between. The CDR3 spans 14 residues. The assay was immunoSEQ multiplex PCR, and TCRdb's table has in-frame clones only and misses some. The table includes 150,000 to 200,000 clones, just over 90% detected once. The material was peripheral blood, obtained on day 0 of AZD1222 vaccination. The chain recombines TRBV10-3 with TRBJ1-1; a possible D gene is TRBD1 (6 bases). The source of this sequence is an adult in good health. CDR3 DNA: TGTGCCATCGGACTGGACAGAATGAACACTGAAGCTTTCTTT. As protein: CAIGLDRMNTEAFF.